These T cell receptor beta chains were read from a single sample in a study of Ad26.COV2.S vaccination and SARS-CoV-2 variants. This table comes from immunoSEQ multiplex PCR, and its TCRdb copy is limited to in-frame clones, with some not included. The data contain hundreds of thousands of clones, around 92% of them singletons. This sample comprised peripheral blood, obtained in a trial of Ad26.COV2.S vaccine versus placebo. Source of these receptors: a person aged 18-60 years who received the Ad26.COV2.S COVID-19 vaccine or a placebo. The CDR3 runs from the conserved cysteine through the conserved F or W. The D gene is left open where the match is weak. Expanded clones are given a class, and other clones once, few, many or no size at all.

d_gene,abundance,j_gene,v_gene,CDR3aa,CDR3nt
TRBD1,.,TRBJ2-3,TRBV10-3,CAIRADREGDTQYF,TGTGCCATCAGGGCGGACAGGGAAGGCGATACGCAGTATTTT
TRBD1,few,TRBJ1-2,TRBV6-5,CASHSDRASNYGYTF,TGTGCCAGCCATTCTGACAGGGCTTCCAACTATGGCTACACCTTC
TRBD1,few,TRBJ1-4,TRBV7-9,CASSSGTEELFF,TGTGCCAGCAGCTCCGGGACAGAAGAACTGTTTTTT
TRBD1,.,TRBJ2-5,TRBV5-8,CASIPGQGKLETQYF,TGTGCCAGCATCCCAGGACAGGGGAAATTGGAGACCCAGTACTTC
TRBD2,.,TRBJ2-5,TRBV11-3,CASSLGLAAQETQYF,TGTGCCAGCAGCCTGGGACTAGCGGCGCAAGAGACCCAGTACTTC
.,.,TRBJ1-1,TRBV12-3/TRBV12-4,CASTGGAGTEAFF,TGTGCCAGCACTGGGGGCGCAGGCACTGAAGCTTTCTTT
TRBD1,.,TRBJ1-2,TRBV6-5,CASRVDRGDYGYTF,TGTGCCAGCAGGGTGGACAGGGGGGACTATGGCTACACCTTC
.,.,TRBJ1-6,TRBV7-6,CASSLAAGSSPLHF,TGTGCCAGCAGCTTGGCAGCAGGCAGCTCACCCCTCCACTTT
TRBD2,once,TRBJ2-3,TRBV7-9,CASSLIGRSDTQYF,TGTGCCAGCAGCTTAATCGGGAGGTCAGATACGCAGTATTTT
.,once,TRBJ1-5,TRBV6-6,CASSYNQGGNQPQHF,TGTGCCAGCAGTTACAACCAGGGTGGCAATCAGCCCCAGCATTTT
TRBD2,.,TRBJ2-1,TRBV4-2,CASSQRGSGRAAEQFF,TGTGCCAGCAGCCAACGGGGTAGCGGGAGGGCCGCGGAGCAGTTCTTC
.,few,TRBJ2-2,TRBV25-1,CASSLTSGAGGELFF,TGTGCCAGCAGTCTGACTAGTGGGGCGGGCGGGGAGCTGTTTTTT
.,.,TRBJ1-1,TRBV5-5,CASSLPQGTEAFF,TGTGCCAGCAGCCTACCCCAGGGGACTGAAGCTTTCTTT